These 10 T cell receptor beta chains came from one sample sequenced in a study of shared clonotypes between healthy human individuals. Only CD45RO-negative cells positively selected for CCR7 counted as naive CD8 cells, so terminally differentiated effector memory CD45RA+ cells were excluded. Produced via immunoSEQ multiplex PCR; TCRdb's table is partial and in-frame only. The table includes hundreds of thousands of clones, roughly 96% detected once. Sequenced sample: naive CD8+ T cells sorted from blood. The source is a woman between 25 and 40 years old in good health.

V and J are TRBV9 and TRBJ2-5, with 11 bases fitting TRBD2. V lost 4 bases and J lost 2; bases outside the gene matches: 7. The germline CDR1 and CDR2 sequences are SGDLS and YYNGEE. The CDR3 contains 16 residues. The CDR3 loop is CASSKGTSGLQETQYF. The CDR3 nucleotides are TGTGCCAGCAGCAAAGGGACTAGCGGTTTACAAGAGACCCAGTACTTC.

This clone was counted a single time. V is TRBV13 and J is TRBJ2-3; 9 nucleotides align to TRBD1. This CDR3 is 15 amino acids long. Germline values: CDR1 PRHDT, CDR2 FYEKMQ (reference sequence). The V segment lost 4 bases and the J segment 3 bases; nucleotides outside the gene matches: 5. DNA for the CDR3: TGTGCCAGCAGCTCGAGGACAGGGGTGACAGATACGCAGTATTTT. Residues: CASSSRTGVTDTQYF.

This clone came up a few times. CDR3 loop: CASSVGPGYEQYF. The DNA of the CDR3 is TGCGCCAGCAGTGTAGGGCCAGGATACGAGCAGTACTTC. This chain uses TRBV10-1 with TRBJ2-7, with unresolved D. The CDR3 runs 13 residues. Trimming took 4 bases from V and 4 from J, leaving 11 bases between them. Germline lookup yields CDR1 WNHNN and CDR2 SYGVQD (reference sequence).

The rearrangement uses TRBV9 and TRBJ2-2; D is unresolved. The CDR3 runs 14 residues. CDR1 and CDR2 from the germline V gene are SGDLS and YYNGEE. V lost 0 bases and J 0 bases, leaving 3 bases between the germline ends. This CDR3 is CASSVEANTGELFF. The CDR3 DNA reads as TGTGCCAGCAGCGTAGAGGCGAACACCGGGGAGCTGTTTTTT.

V gene TRBV13 combines with J gene TRBJ2-7; D not certain. This CDR3 spans 12 amino acids. The V gene lost 1 base and the J gene lost 3 bases, with 4 bases spanning the gap. CDR1 and CDR2 from the germline V gene are PRHDT and FYEKMQ (reference sequence). The DNA for the CDR3 is TGTGCCAGCAGCTTAGTACACTACGAGCAGTACTTC. Translation: CASSLVHYEQYF.

This clone appeared once. The chain recombines TRBV6-6 with TRBJ2-3, with D unresolved. Trimming removed 7 bases from V and 2 bases from J, with 7 bases in between. The CDR3 has 12 residues. From germline, CDR1 is MNHNY and CDR2 SVGAGI (reference sequence). In DNA, the CDR3 is TGTGCCAGCATTGGCTCCACAGATACGCAGTATTTT. Translation: CASIGSTDTQYF.

This clone has just one count. The genes are TRBV2 and TRBJ2-6; either TRBD1 or TRBD2 may fit D (5 bases each). Between the trimmed V and J ends, which lost 7 bases and 2 bases, there was a span of 12 bases. The CDR3 consists of 15 residues. Germline CDR1 is SNHLY and CDR2 is FYNNEI. The CDR3 DNA follows: TGTGCCAGCATCGGGGCAGCCACTGGGGCCAACGTCCTGACTTTC. This encodes CASIGAATGANVLTF.

The chain links TRBV27 to TRBJ2-5; D possibly corresponds to TRBD2 (6 bases). Germline V gene data show CDR1 as MNHEY and CDR2 as SMNVEV (reference sequence). The CDR3 is made up of 16 amino acids. Trimming removed 3 bases from V and 4 bases from J, with 18 bases in between. CDR3 amino acids: CASSFFSTPGVETQYF. In DNA, the CDR3 is TGTGCCAGCAGTTTTTTTAGCACGCCGGGGGTAGAGACCCAGTACTTC.

This clone came up once. The chain recombines TRBV6-5 with TRBJ1-5; D is ambiguous. CDR1 is MNHEY, CDR2 SVGAGI, per germline. V lost 4 bases, J lost 1 base, and 5 bases lay in between. The length of the CDR3 is 13 residues. The CDR3 DNA reads TGTGCCAGCAGTTTGGGCAGCAATCAGCCCCAGCATTTT. It specifies CASSLGSNQPQHF.

As DNA, the CDR3 is TGTGCCAGCAGCTTACCGGCGGCAGGAATTAACATGAACACTGAAGCTTTCTTT. This sequence encodes CASSLPAAGINMNTEAFF. The chain links TRBV7-8 to TRBJ1-1; D is ambiguous. The CDR3 has 18 residues. V was pared by 2 bases and J by 0 bases, with 19 bases between. Germline loops: CDR1 SGHVS, CDR2 FQNEAQ.